This entry concerns a single T cell receptor (beta chain). The sample belongs to a study of blood T cell repertoires in COVID-19. Study-level background: Donors in the United States, Italy and Spain gave samples during acute or convalescent COVID-19. From T cells, B-cell-depleted T cells, or PBMCs came the material, which was cDNA or gDNA.

CDR3 length equals 13 residues. The J segment lost 6 bases and the V segment lost 5 bases, leaving 2 bases of the junction unmatched. Germline loops: CDR1 KGHSH, CDR2 LQKENI. Per the study methods: Counts of nucleated cells, estimated from reference gene primer amplification, were obtained. Repertoires were generated with immunoSEQ multiplex PCR, while TCRdb's copy carries only in-frame clones and drops some. The D gene and trimming were derived from the DNA, and the V and J assignments and clone size from that table. The table has 210,000 or so clones, over 75% seen once. The sequenced sample was peripheral blood. This TCR was recovered from a human donor in a cohort sampled during active COVID-19. This chain connects TRBV18 to TRBJ1-1; 11 nucleotides agree with TRBD1. The chain's CDR3 is CASSGQGASEAFF. In DNA form, the CDR3 reads TGTGCCAGCTCAGGACAGGGGGCCTCTGAAGCTTTCTTT.